This TCR beta chain is drawn from a study of T cell repertoires in aging, cancer and after chemotherapy. Multiplex touch-down PCR with TRB-A/B primers amplified rearranged V-D-J TRB sequences. One entry per CDR3 protein, called by TCRdb with MiXCR from the multiplex PCR reads. The top ten hold 6.5% to 9.5% of the sample, which has more than 6,000 distinct CDR3 sequences, approximately 22% seen once. Peripheral blood genomic DNA, not sorted cells or RNA, was the template. CDR1 and CDR2 from the germline V gene are SGHTA and FQGNSA. The ends lost 6 bases at V and 5 bases at J; junction bases unmatched: 11. This CDR3 is 16 amino acids long.

The sample comprised blood. The TCR was taken from a human donor with a blood cancer. V and J are TRBV7-2 and TRBJ1-5, with 9 nucleotides matching TRBD1. In DNA, the CDR3 is TGTGCCAGCAGTCTTAAAACCGGGACAGGGTATCAGCCCCAGCATTTT. Amino acids: CASSLKTGTGYQPQHF.